Presented here are 22 T cell receptor beta chains from one specimen sequenced in a study of memory CD4+ T cells and cytomegalovirus serostatus. The sort gate was single viable CD3+CD4+CD8-CD45RO+ cells for memory CD4+ T cells. TCRdb keeps only in-frame clones here, not all; method: immunoSEQ multiplex PCR. The sample consists of about 44,000 clones, approximately 80% of them appearing once. The material sequenced was memory CD4+ T cells from blood. These receptors originate from an adult in good health and CMV-seronegative.

The chain recombines TRBV7-9 with TRBJ1-2, with D unresolved. Germline CDR1 reads SEHNR; CDR2 reads FQNEAQ (reference sequence). The CDR3 has 13 amino acids. Trimming removed 0 bases from V and 6 bases from J, with 8 bases in between. CDR3 nucleotide sequence: TGTGCCAGCAGCTTAGCCCGGGCTCATGGCTACACCTTC. Protein product: CASSLARAHGYTF.

V usage is TRBV18 and J usage is TRBJ2-1; no firm D call. This CDR3 spans 14 amino acids. CDR1 is KGHSH and CDR2 is LQKENI in the germline V gene. With 3 bases removed from V and 10 bases from J, the gap between germline ends came to 16 bases. The CDR3 protein is CASSPRVQPQEQFF. CDR3 nucleotide sequence: TGTGCCAGCTCACCTAGGGTCCAACCCCAGGAGCAGTTCTTC.

The chain uses TRBV30 and TRBJ1-2; D unresolved. Germline values: CDR1 GTSNPN, CDR2 SVGIG (reference sequence). The CDR3 has 12 amino acids. The V gene lost 2 bases and the J gene lost 8 bases, with 12 bases spanning the gap. CDR3 DNA sequence: TGTGCCTGGAGTAGAAGGAGGAACGGCTACACCTTC. This sequence encodes CAWSRRRNGYTF.

The chain uses TRBV10-3 and TRBJ2-3; a possible D gene is TRBD2 (5 bases). V lost 0 bases and J 0 bases, leaving 10 bases between the germline ends. Per germline, CDR1 ENHRY and CDR2 SYGVKD. This CDR3 is 16 amino acids long. The CDR3 DNA sequence: TGTGCCATCAGTGAGTCCCCGGGAATAAGCACAGATACGCAGTATTTT. It encodes CAISESPGISTDTQYF.

This clone has a handful of counts. This chain joins TRBV5-5 and TRBJ1-4; D is ambiguous. The CDR3 runs 18 residues. Germline values: CDR1 SGHKS, CDR2 YYEKEE (reference sequence). V shed 4 bases and J shed 2 bases, with 21 bases lying between them. CDR3 DNA: TGTGCCAGCAGCCCGTTGTGGGCACCGCTTACGACTAATGAAAAACTGTTTTTT. Translating it yields CASSPLWAPLTTNEKLFF.

V gene TRBV4-3 combines with J gene TRBJ2-3; no firm D call. The ends were cut back, 0 bases at V and 9 bases at J, with 10 bases in the middle. This CDR3 comprises 13 residues. Germline CDR1 and CDR2: LGHNA and YSLEER. CDR3 protein: CASSQDPGETQYF. The CDR3 DNA reads TGCGCCAGCAGCCAAGATCCGGGTGAGACGCAGTATTTT.

CDR3 nucleotides: TGTGCCAGCAGCTTAGAGTGGGGCTCCTACGAGCAGTACTTC. Amino acid sequence: CASSLEWGSYEQYF. The chain links TRBV11-2 to TRBJ2-7; D is unresolved. Germline loops: CDR1 SGHAT, CDR2 FQNNGV. The CDR3 covers 14 residues. With 0 bases removed from V and 0 bases from J, the gap between germline ends came to 6 bases. Drawing the rest from reference TRBV11-2 and TRBJ2-7, the complete variable domain is EAGVAQSPRYKIIEKRQSVAFWCNPISGHATLYWYQQILGQGPKLLIQFQNNGVVDDSQLPKDRFSAERLKGVDSTLKIQPAKLEDSAVYLCASSLEWGSYEQYFGPGTRLTVT.

The rearrangement links TRBV19 to TRBJ1-5; possible D gene TRBD1, 6 bases. V lost 4 bases and J lost 3, with 10 bases in between. The length of the CDR3 is 14 residues. Germline CDR1 is LNHDA and CDR2 is SQIVND (reference sequence). The CDR3 sequence is CASSTGQFNQPQHF. DNA for the CDR3: TGTGCCAGTAGTACAGGACAGTTCAATCAGCCCCAGCATTTT.

V usage is TRBV5-4 and J usage is TRBJ2-1, with 10 bases that match TRBD1. This CDR3 is built from 14 residues. The junction had 10 bases not matched to a gene; V was cut back by 5 bases and J by 11 bases. Germline V gives CDR1 SGHNT, CDR2 YYREEE (reference sequence). The CDR3 is CASSSDRGWLQQFF. The CDR3 DNA is TGTGCCAGCAGTTCGGACAGGGGGTGGTTACAGCAGTTCTTC.

The J gene is TRBJ2-7, the V gene TRBV19; tentatively, D is TRBD2 (5 bases). CDR1 LNHDA and CDR2 SQIVND come from the germline V gene (reference sequence). The CDR3 length is 12 residues. The V gene lost 5 bases and the J gene lost 7 bases, with 12 bases spanning the gap. CDR3 amino acids: CASSGLTGEQYF. The CDR3, as DNA: TGTGCCAGTAGTGGCCTTACGGGGGAGCAGTACTTC.

In this sample, this clone turned up once. The J gene is TRBJ2-1, the V gene TRBV7-4; 7 nucleotides align to TRBD1. With V trimmed by 3 bases and J by 8 bases, 7 bases remained unmatched. The CDR3 sequence is 14 residues long. Germline V gives CDR1 SGHVT, CDR2 SQSDAQ. CDR3 in amino acids: CASSFLDRDDEQFF. The CDR3, as DNA: TGTGCCAGCAGCTTCCTCGACAGGGACGATGAGCAGTTCTTC.

The chain combines TRBV7-8 with TRBJ2-6; the D is unclear. Trimming left V 5 bases short and J 0 bases short, with 5 bases between. From germline, CDR1 is SGHVS and CDR2 FQNEAQ. There are 14 residues in the CDR3. Here the CDR3 DNA reads TGTGCCAGCAGCCTATTCTCTGGGGCCAACGTCCTGACTTTC. Protein sequence: CASSLFSGANVLTF.

The rearrangement uses TRBV16 and TRBJ1-2; D gene ambiguous. The length of the CDR3 is 12 residues. The V end lost 4 bases, the J end lost 8 bases, and 11 bases lay between the germline ends. Germline CDR1 KGHSY, CDR2 FQNENV. CDR3 nucleotides: TGTGCCAGCAGCCCGGAAAAAATCGGCTACACCTTC. It is translated as CASSPEKIGYTF.

The chain couples TRBV30 to TRBJ1-2; possible D gene TRBD1, 5 bases. V lost 8 bases and J 2 bases, leaving 12 bases between the germline ends. The CDR3 extends over 12 amino acids. CDR1 is GTSNPN and CDR2 is SVGIG in the germline V gene (reference sequence). The CDR3 DNA reads as TGTGCCGGGGGAGGGGAGAACTATGGCTACACCTTC. This codes for CAGGGENYGYTF.

The CDR3 sequence is CASSLRRSGLRTEAFF. The CDR3 nucleotides are TGTGCCAGCAGCTTAAGGCGGTCGGGTCTAAGGACTGAAGCTTTCTTT. This chain connects TRBV7-2 to TRBJ1-1; D call uncertain. Germline assignment: CDR1 SGHTA and CDR2 FQGNSA. Trimming left V 2 bases short and J 5 bases short, with 18 bases between. The CDR3 is made up of 16 amino acids.

The gene calls are TRBV6-4 and TRBJ2-1; TRBD2 matches 7 bases. The V and J ends lost 6 bases and 4 bases, in that order; junction bases with no gene match: 6. The CDR3 loop spans 14 amino acids. The germline V gene encodes CDR1 MRHNA and CDR2 SNTAGT. Here the CDR3 reads CASSRDYRYNEQFF. The CDR3 DNA follows: TGTGCCAGCAGCCGGGACTACCGATACAATGAGCAGTTCTTC.

V gene TRBV7-2 combines with J gene TRBJ1-5; D gene ambiguous. V lost 2 bases and J 0 bases, leaving 8 bases between the germline ends. CDR3 length: 15 residues. CDR1 and CDR2 (germline): SGHTA, FQGNSA. CDR3 sequence (DNA): TGTGCCAGCAGCTTATATCCGGGTAGCAATCAGCCCCAGCATTTT. This codes for CASSLYPGSNQPQHF.

In nucleotides, the CDR3 is TGTGCCAGCAGCTCGGTCTACGAGCAGTACTTC. It encodes CASSSVYEQYF. The chain employs TRBV7-2 and TRBJ2-7; D is unresolved. Trimming stripped 4 bases from V and 3 bases from J, with 4 bases between. Germline-derived CDR1 and CDR2 are SGHTA and FQGNSA. The CDR3 is 11 amino acids.

The V gene is TRBV7-2, the J gene TRBJ2-7; 9 bases are shared with TRBD1. J gave up 6 bases and V 5 bases, and 11 bases lay outside the gene matches. This CDR3 comprises 15 residues. Germline V gives CDR1 SGHTA, CDR2 FQGNSA. The CDR3 coding sequence is TGTGCCAGCAGCCGGACCGGGACAGGGTTATCCGAGCAGTACTTC. Residues: CASSRTGTGLSEQYF.

The chain has TRBV5-4 and TRBJ2-7; 11 bases agree with TRBD2. V lost 3 bases to trimming and J lost 7 bases; unmatched junction nucleotides: 9. This CDR3 spans 15 amino acids. Germline loops: CDR1 SGHNT, CDR2 YYREEE (reference sequence). The CDR3 nucleotides are TGTGCCAGCAGCTCCCCGGGACTAGCGGAGGGGGAGCAGTACTTC. It encodes CASSSPGLAEGEQYF. The whole variable domain, filled in from reference TRBV5-4 and TRBJ2-7, reads ETGVTQSPTHLIKTRGQQVTLRCSSQSGHNTVSWYQQALGQGPQFIFQYYREEENGRGNFPPRFSGLQFPNYSSELNVNALELDDSALYLCASSSPGLAEGEQYFGPGTRLTVT.

The chain couples TRBV7-2 to TRBJ1-2, with D unresolved. Trimming stripped 5 bases from V and 6 bases from J, with 13 bases between. The CDR3 spans 13 residues. Germline CDR1 SGHTA, CDR2 FQGNSA. The CDR3 spells CASSNPTENGYTF. The CDR3 DNA sequence: TGTGCCAGCAGCAACCCGACGGAGAATGGCTACACCTTC.

This chain joins TRBV18 and TRBJ2-7, with D possibly TRBD1 on 5 matching bases. CDR1 is KGHSH, CDR2 LQKENI, per germline. Trimming stripped 4 bases from V and 2 bases from J, with 12 bases between. This CDR3 contains 14 residues. CDR3 sequence (DNA): TGTGCCAGCTCACGGGCAGGGATAGCCTACGAGCAGTACTTC. Translated, it gives CASSRAGIAYEQYF. Complete variable domain (other parts from reference TRBV18 and TRBJ2-7): NAGVMQNPRHLVRRRGQEARLRCSPMKGHSHVYWYRQLPEEGLKFMVYLQKENIIDESGMPKERFSAEFPKEGPSILRIQQVVRGDSAAYFCASSRAGIAYEQYFGPGTRLTVT.